Listed below are T cell receptor beta chains from one sample, sequenced in a study of shared clonotypes between healthy human individuals. TCRdb's table, derived via immunoSEQ multiplex PCR, lists solely in-frame clones and lacks some. The sample records under 2.5 million clones, 85% to 95% being singletons. The sample taken for sequencing was naive CD4+ T cells from PBMCs. The receptors shown here come from a man younger than 30 in good health. Some clones in this sample may be carry-over from other donors' samples. Each CDR3 is given with its conserved first and last residue. A D gene is named only where the DNA matches it firmly. Clone size, where shown, is once, few, many, or a class for clones that have expanded.

TRBV11-3	-	TRBJ2-1	TRBD2	TGTGCCAGCAGCTTAGATCCCCTAGCGGAGCAATACAATGAGCAGTTCTTC	CASSLDPLAEQYNEQFF
TRBV7-2	-	TRBJ1-1	-	TGTGCCAGCAGCTCGAGGCTGAACACTGAAGCTTTCTTT	CASSSRLNTEAFF
TRBV4-2	-	TRBJ2-2	-	TGTGCCAGCAGCCAAGCGGGTTTAAACACCGGGGAGCTGTTTTTT	CASSQAGLNTGELFF
TRBV5-1	few	TRBJ1-1	-	TGCGCCAGCAGCGGCGCAGGGACCACTGAAGCTTTCTTT	CASSGAGTTEAFF
TRBV7-9	-	TRBJ1-2	-	TGTGCCAGCAGCTTAGTCAGGGACTATGGCTACACCTTC	CASSLVRDYGYTF
TRBV9	once	TRBJ2-2	TRBD2	TGTGCCAGCAGCGCCGACCAGCGGGGGATCACCGGGGAGCTGTTTTTT	CASSADQRGITGELFF
TRBV19	-	TRBJ1-5	-	TGTGCCAGTAGTAGGCAGGGCGATCAGCCCCAGCATTTT	CASSRQGDQPQHF
TRBV5-1	-	TRBJ1-5	TRBD1	TGCGCCAGCAGCTTGGGCCCCGGGACAGGGCGGCAGCCCCAGCATTTT	CASSLGPGTGRQPQHF
TRBV27	-	TRBJ1-5	-	TGTGCCAGCAGTCGGAGGACTGCCAGGCCCTTTGATCAGCCCCAGCATTTT	CASSRRTARPFDQPQHF
TRBV28	-	TRBJ2-7	-	TGTGCCAGCAGTCCGCGGGTTGGGTGGGGGCTCGAGCAGTACTTC	CASSPRVGWGLEQYF
TRBV7-6	once	TRBJ2-5	-	TGTGCCAGCAGCCCCCAGACAGCTACGATCCAAGAGACCCAGTACTTC	CASSPQTATIQETQYF
TRBV14	-	TRBJ2-1	TRBD2	TGTGCCAGCAGCCAAAGGAGGAGACTAGCGGGGAAAGAGGCTTCGAATGAGCAGTTCTTC	CASSQRRRLAGKEASNEQFF
TRBV5-4	-	TRBJ1-1	-	TGTGCCAGCAGCAGTCAAAGCCAGCTGAACACTGAAGCTTTCTTT	CASSSQSQLNTEAFF
TRBV27	-	TRBJ1-4	TRBD1	TGTGCCAGCAGTCCAAGGGTTAGGGACAGCACTAATGAAAAACTGTTTTTT	CASSPRVRDSTNEKLFF
TRBV27	-	TRBJ2-2	-	TGTGCCAGCAGTTCCTGGGGGGCGAACACCGGGGAGCTGTTTTTT	CASSSWGANTGELFF
TRBV7-2	-	TRBJ1-2	-	TGTGCCAGCAGCTTAGTCGCGGGACAAGCTTCCTATGGCTACACCTTC	CASSLVAGQASYGYTF
TRBV10-3	once	TRBJ1-2	-	TGTGCCATCAGGGAAGAGGCAGAAGGCTACACCTTC	CAIREEAEGYTF
TRBV5-1	-	TRBJ1-2	-	TGCGCCAGCAGTTCGGACTCTAACTATGGCTACACCTTC	CASSSDSNYGYTF
TRBV4-3	-	TRBJ2-5	TRBD1	TGCGCCAGCAGCCAAGGGGTAGGACAGGGGCATGGGGAGCAGTACTTC	CASSQGVGQGHGEQYF
TRBV7-6	-	TRBJ2-7	TRBD1	TGTGCCAGCAGCTTAGCGGGACAGGGGATACGAGTGCAGTACTTC	CASSLAGQGIRVQYF
TRBV11-2	-	TRBJ2-7	-	TGTGCCAGCAGCTTGGGGACACCACCCTACGAGCAGTACTTC	CASSLGTPPYEQYF
TRBV5-1	-	TRBJ2-1	TRBD1	TGCGCCAGCAGCGGGCCGGGACAGGGTTACAATGAGCAGTTCTTC	CASSGPGQGYNEQFF
TRBV7-2	-	TRBJ2-1	-	TGTGCCAGCAGCTCCCACCGGGAGAACAATGAGCAGTTCTTC	CASSSHRENNEQFF
TRBV4-1	-	TRBJ1-4	-	TGCGCCAGCAGCCAAGATCCTCAGGGTCGGGAAAAACTGTTTTTT	CASSQDPQGREKLFF
TRBV27	-	TRBJ2-7	-	TGTGCCAGCAGTTTCCGTGGGGTACCGACCCGGGCCTCCTCCTACGAGCAGTACTTC	CASSFRGVPTRASSYEQYF
TRBV7-9	-	TRBJ1-2	-	TGTGCCAGCAGCTTACCCCAAGGGCACCTCTATGGCTACACCTTC	CASSLPQGHLYGYTF
TRBV28	-	TRBJ1-1	TRBD1	TGTGCCAGCAGTTTTCAGGGGGTAGTCACTGAAGCTTTCTTT	CASSFQGVVTEAFF
TRBV19	-	TRBJ1-5	-	TGTGCCATCCCTACCTTCCCGCGGAGAACGAGCAATCAGCCCCAGCATTTT	CAIPTFPRRTSNQPQHF
TRBV5-8	-	TRBJ1-5	-	TGTGCCAGCAGCTTGGACGACAGGACTCTACAGCCCCAGCATTTT	CASSLDDRTLQPQHF
TRBV29-1	-	TRBJ2-5	-	TGCAGCACGCAAGCGGCGGGGGAGACCCAGTACTTC	CSTQAAGETQYF
TRBV7-2	-	TRBJ2-2	-	TGTGCCAGCAGCGTTCGCGGCGAGATCGGGGAGCTGTTTTTT	CASSVRGEIGELFF
TRBV9	-	TRBJ1-2	-	TGTGCCAGCAGCGTAGGTCACCGTTATGGCTACACCTTC	CASSVGHRYGYTF
TRBV7-8	-	TRBJ1-1	-	TGTGCCAGCAGCTTAGAACTGGGGGCTGGAACTGAAGCTTTCTTT	CASSLELGAGTEAFF
TRBV29-1	-	TRBJ2-7	TRBD2	TGCAGCGTGAGACTAGCGGGAGGGAAGGCACAAGTGGTGTACTTC	CSVRLAGGKAQVVYF
TRBV6-5	-	TRBJ1-4	-	TGTGCCAGCAGTCCCCGACACCGGTATCGACTGTTTTTT	CASSPRHRYRLFF
TRBV28	few	TRBJ1-1	TRBD1	TGTGCCAGCAGTTCGACAGGGTTGAACACTGAAGCTTTCTTT	CASSSTGLNTEAFF
TRBV5-1	-	TRBJ2-3	-	TGCGCCAGCAGCTTGGAGGGACACCTGAGCACAGATACGCAGTATTTT	CASSLEGHLSTDTQYF
TRBV14	few	TRBJ1-1	-	TGTGCCAGCACCCGACGGGCGGATACTGAAGCTTTCTTT	CASTRRADTEAFF
TRBV7-2	-	TRBJ2-2	TRBD2	TGTGCCAGCAGCTTGGGGGGGAGCACCGGGGAGCTGTTTTTT	CASSLGGSTGELFF
TRBV7-2	-	TRBJ1-5	-	TGTGCCAGCAGCCTGAGGACCAGCAATCAGCCCCAGCATTTT	CASSLRTSNQPQHF
TRBV28	-	TRBJ1-2	TRBD1	TGTGCCAGCAGTTCAGGGGGATCAAGGTATGGCTACACCTTC	CASSSGGSRYGYTF
TRBV5-1	-	TRBJ1-1	-	TGCGCCAGCAGCTTGGTGGCAGGGCGGAACACTGAAGCTTTCTTT	CASSLVAGRNTEAFF
TRBV6-5	few	TRBJ1-5	-	TGTGCCAGCAGTTACCTGAGTCCGAATCAGCCCCAGCATTTT	CASSYLSPNQPQHF
TRBV18	-	TRBJ2-7	TRBD2	TGTGCCAGCTCGCCGAGACTAGCGGGAACCGTATCGGGCTCCTACGAGCAGTACTTC	CASSPRLAGTVSGSYEQYF
TRBV11-3	-	TRBJ2-7	TRBD1	TGTGCCAGCAGCCCCCGTCCCGGGACAGGTATAAGCGAGCAGTACTTC	CASSPRPGTGISEQYF
TRBV6-5	few	TRBJ1-5	-	TGTGCCAGCAGTGGAGGGGCAATGGGCAATCAGCCCCAGCATTTT	CASSGGAMGNQPQHF
TRBV12-5	-	TRBJ2-3	TRBD1	TGTGCTAGTGGTTTGGGTTTACCATGGACAGGGCACACAGATACGCAGTATTTT	CASGLGLPWTGHTDTQYF
TRBV11-2	-	TRBJ1-2	-	TGTGCCAGCAGCCGACGGGGGTTTTCTAACTATGGCTACACCTTC	CASSRRGFSNYGYTF
TRBV5-1	-	TRBJ1-2	TRBD1	TGCGCCAGCAGCCTCGGAGGACAGGGGTATGGCTACACCTTC	CASSLGGQGYGYTF
TRBV5-4	once	TRBJ1-2	-	TGTGCCAGCAGCTTGGGAGGGGTCTCTGGCTACACCTTC	CASSLGGVSGYTF
TRBV28	-	TRBJ1-3	-	TGTGCCAGTAGTACCTACTCGGGACTCCGCTCTGGAAACACCATATATTTT	CASSTYSGLRSGNTIYF
TRBV28	-	TRBJ2-3	-	TGTGCCAGCAGTCCGGGCGGGGTTATCACAGATACGCAGTATTTT	CASSPGGVITDTQYF
TRBV18	few	TRBJ1-5	-	TGTGCCAGCTCACCAACTGGGGGGAATCAGCCCCAGCATTTT	CASSPTGGNQPQHF
TRBV11-2	-	TRBJ1-3	TRBD1	TGTGCCAGCAGCCAGGGGGGAGTCGCTGGAAACACCATATATTTT	CASSQGGVAGNTIYF